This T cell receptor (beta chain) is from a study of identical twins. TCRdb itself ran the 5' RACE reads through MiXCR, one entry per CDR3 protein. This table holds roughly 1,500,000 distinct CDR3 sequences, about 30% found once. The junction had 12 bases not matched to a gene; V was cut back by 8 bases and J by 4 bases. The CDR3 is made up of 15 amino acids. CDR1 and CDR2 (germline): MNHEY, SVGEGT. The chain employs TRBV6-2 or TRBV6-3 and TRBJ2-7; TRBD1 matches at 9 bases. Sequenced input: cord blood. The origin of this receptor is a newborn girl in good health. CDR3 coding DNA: TGTGCCAGCTCCGTCGGTGGGACAGGGAGATACGAGCAGTACTTC. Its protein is CASSVGGTGRYEQYF.